This TCR beta chain was profiled in a study of cytomegalovirus exposure and HLA in healthy donors. Per the germline V gene, CDR1 is SGHRS and CDR2 is YFSETQ. The V end was cut by 4 bases, the J end by 10 bases, with 12 bases between. This CDR3 spans 12 amino acids. The PCR ran on 60 Vbeta and 13 Jbeta primers. Profiling relied on immunoSEQ multiplex PCR, and the TCRdb table lists in-frame clones only, not all of them. The table includes about 140,000 clones, around 80% detected once. The J gene is TRBJ2-1, the V gene TRBV5-1, with a tentative D call TRBD1 (6 bases). The TCR comes from a man aged 35-49 years in good health and CMV-seropositive. What was sequenced was PBMCs. CDR3 sequence reads: CASSVQGREQFF. The CDR3, as DNA: TGCGCCAGCAGCGTACAGGGCCGAGAGCAGTTCTTC.